Included here is one T cell receptor beta chain sequence, with context. These data are taken from a study of blood T cell repertoires in COVID-19. Repertoires were generated with immunoSEQ multiplex PCR, while TCRdb's copy carries only in-frame clones and drops some. The sample has 150,000 to 200,000 clones, about 86% seen once. The CDR3 is made up of 14 amino acids. The V and J ends lost 1 base and 6 bases, in that order; junction bases with no gene match: 5. Germline CDR1 reads SGHRS; CDR2 reads YFSETQ. This rearrangement joins TRBV5-1 to TRBJ2-7; 9 nucleotides agree with TRBD2. The sequence derives from a man aged 50-59 years with active or convalescent COVID-19. The sample taken for sequencing was peripheral blood. CDR3 loop: CASSLQREAFEQYF. The DNA of the CDR3 is TGCGCCAGCAGCTTGCAGCGGGAGGCCTTCGAGCAGTACTTC.